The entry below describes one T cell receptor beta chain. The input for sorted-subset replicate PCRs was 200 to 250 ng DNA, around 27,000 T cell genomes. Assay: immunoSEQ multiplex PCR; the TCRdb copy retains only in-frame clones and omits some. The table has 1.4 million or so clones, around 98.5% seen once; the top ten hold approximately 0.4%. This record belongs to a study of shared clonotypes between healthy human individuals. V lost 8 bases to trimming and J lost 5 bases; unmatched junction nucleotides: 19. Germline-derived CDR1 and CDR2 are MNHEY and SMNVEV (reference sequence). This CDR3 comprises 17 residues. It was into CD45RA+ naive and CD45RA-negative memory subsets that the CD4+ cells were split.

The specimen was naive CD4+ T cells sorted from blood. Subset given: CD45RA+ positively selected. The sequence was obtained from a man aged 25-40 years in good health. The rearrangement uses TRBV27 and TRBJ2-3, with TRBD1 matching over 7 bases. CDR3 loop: CASRSDRMGSFVDTQYF. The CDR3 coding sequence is TGTGCCAGCCGATCGGACAGGATGGGTTCATTCGTAGATACGCAGTATTTT.